One sample yielded the 31 T cell receptor beta chains listed below, sequenced in a study of blood T cells in healthy people across ages. Primers used in a second PCR of about 6 to 11 cycles were a sample-barcoded 5' primer and a J-beta primer mix. TCRdb reanalysed the 5' RACE reads using MiXCR and keeps one entry per CDR3 protein. Among 720,000 or so distinct CDR3 sequences listed, about 43% were seen once. Sequencing was done on a sample of blood. These receptors all come from an elderly man in good health.

The table lists this clonotype with a few counts. The chain employs TRBV4-1 and TRBJ2-5; 8 positions match TRBD2. This CDR3 is built from 16 residues. The germline V gene encodes CDR1 MGHRA and CDR2 YSYEKL. The ends lost 1 base at V and 2 bases at J; junction bases unmatched: 6. The CDR3 sequence is CASSQVEAGDQETQYF. CDR3 sequence (DNA): TGCGCCAGCAGCCAAGTGGAAGCGGGGGATCAAGAGACCCAGTACTTC.

This chain links TRBV5-6 with TRBJ2-3; 10 positions match TRBD1. The length of the CDR3 is 13 residues. Germline V gives CDR1 SGHDT, CDR2 YYEEEE. V lost 3 bases, J lost 10 bases, and 5 bases stayed unmatched. This CDR3 reads CASSSRQGASQYF. The CDR3 DNA is TGTGCCAGCAGCTCGCGACAGGGGGCCTCGCAGTATTTT.

This clonotype was observed a handful of times. V and J are TRBV4-2 and TRBJ1-4; maybe TRBD1 (5 bases). The CDR3 sequence is 14 residues long. In germline, CDR1 is LGHNA, CDR2 YNFKEQ. Trimming took 6 bases from V and 5 from J, leaving 13 bases between them. CDR3 nucleotides: TGTGCCAGCAGATATCAGACAGAGAATGAAAAACTGTTTTTT. It encodes CASRYQTENEKLFF.

A few counts support this clonotype. This chain links TRBV28 with TRBJ2-1, with D perhaps matching TRBD2 (6 bases). V was clipped by 7 bases and J by 7 bases, with 20 bases between them. CDR1 is MDHEN, CDR2 SYDVKM, per germline. The CDR3 spans 15 residues. CDR3 region: CASTPGVAFGNEQFF. The CDR3, as DNA: TGTGCCAGCACCCCGGGGGTAGCGTTCGGGAATGAGCAGTTCTTC.

V is TRBV5-1 and J is TRBJ2-2; 11 bases match TRBD2. This CDR3 spans 17 amino acids. V shed 1 base, J shed 2 bases, and the junction held 4 bases outside the gene matches. In germline, CDR1 is SGHRS, CDR2 YFSETQ. The CDR3 protein is CASSLSLAGGNTGELFF. The CDR3 nucleotides read TGCGCCAGCAGCTTGAGTCTAGCGGGGGGTAACACCGGGGAGCTGTTTTTT. Complete variable domain (other parts from reference TRBV5-1 and TRBJ2-2): KAGVTQTPRYLIKTRGQQVTLSCSPISGHRSVSWYQQTPGQGLQFLFEYFSETQRNKGNFPGRFSGRQFSNSRSEMNVSTLELGDSALYLCASSLSLAGGNTGELFFGEGSRLTVL.

The CDR3 sequence is CASSQVQQPAYEQYF. The CDR3 DNA reads TGCGCCAGCAGCCAAGTACAGCAACCTGCCTACGAGCAGTACTTC. The chain combines TRBV4-3 with TRBJ2-4; D not certain. The J call may be faulty, since TRBJ2-7 better matches the DNA end. This CDR3 is 15 amino acids long. Germline-derived CDR1 and CDR2 are LGHNA and YSLEER.

The gene calls are TRBV7-9 and TRBJ2-3; 8 bases fit TRBD2. The germline gives CDR1 SEHNR, CDR2 FQNEAQ (reference sequence). The V gene end was trimmed by 1 base and the J gene end by 2 bases; junction bases not matched to a gene: 8. There are 17 residues in the CDR3. CDR3 in DNA: TGTGCCAGCAGCTTAGGTATACTAGCGGAGACCACAGATACGCAGTATTTT. Translation: CASSLGILAETTDTQYF.

This chain uses TRBV5-1 with TRBJ2-3, with no clear D. The germline V gene encodes CDR1 SGHRS and CDR2 YFSETQ. CDR3 length: 14 amino acids. The germline V and J ends were trimmed by 4 bases and 6 bases, with 15 bases remaining between them. The CDR3 DNA reads TGCGCCAGCAGCCTCAAAACCGATGCGGATACGCAGTATTTT. Its protein is CASSLKTDADTQYF.

This sequence joins TRBV3-1 and TRBJ1-4; 7 bases are shared with TRBD1. Germline CDR1 reads LGHDT; CDR2 reads YNNKEL (reference sequence). The CDR3 covers 15 residues. Trimming took 2 bases from V and 8 from J; bases not matched to a gene: 8. The CDR3 protein is CASSQNRGTEEKLFF. The CDR3 nucleotides are TGTGCCAGCAGCCAAAACAGGGGCACCGAGGAAAAACTGTTTTTT.

This clonotype showed up just a few times. This may arise from a read error, as a much more abundant clone is one base away. The V and J genes are TRBV6-6 and TRBJ2-7; TRBD1 matches at 7 bases. The CDR3 totals 14 residues. J lost 5 bases, V lost 5 bases, and 9 bases had no gene match. Germline V CDR1 and CDR2: MNHNY, SVGAGI (reference sequence). Here the CDR3 DNA reads TGTGCCAGCAGTGACGGGACAGCCAATAACGAGCAGTACTTC. Amino acids: CASSDGTANNEQYF.

Details on this clonotype: A much larger clone differs from this one at a single base, so this may be a read error. This chain connects TRBV29-1 to TRBJ2-1; TRBD1 matches 9 bases. J gave up 9 bases and V 6 bases, and 12 bases lay outside the gene matches. The CDR3 sequence is 14 residues long. Germline CDR1 is SQVTM and CDR2 is ANQGSEA. The CDR3 DNA sequence: TGCAGCGTCGGTCACAGGGGGCAGAAGGGTGAGCAGTTCTTC. It codes for CSVGHRGQKGEQFF.

This clonotype was counted a few times. The CDR3 loop reads CASSIRLEPYNEQYF. CDR3 nucleotide sequence: TGTGCCAGCAGCATCCGACTAGAACCCTACAATGAGCAGTACTTC. The rearrangement uses TRBV11-1 and TRBJ2-5; D may be TRBD2 (6 bases). The V and J ends lost 5 bases and 11 bases respectively, with 24 bases between them. The CDR3 runs 15 residues. The V gene's germline CDR1 is SGHAT and CDR2 FQDESV (reference sequence).

In the case of this clonotype: Sequence at one end of the junction differs from germline and may be a read error. The rearrangement uses TRBV6-1 and TRBJ1-5; D gene uncertain. The CDR3 consists of 14 residues. CDR1 MNHNS and CDR2 SASEGT come from the germline V gene. Here the CDR3 reads CAGSEAPAARPQHF. CDR3 sequence (DNA): TGTGCCGGCAGTGAAGCGCCCGCGGCCCGGCCCCAGCATTTT.

As for this clonotype: One junction end does not reproduce the germline sequence, and a read error may be involved. J is TRBJ2-5 and V is TRBV6-5; 7 bases align to TRBD1. CDR1 MNHEY and CDR2 SVGAGI come from the germline V gene. The CDR3 spans 15 residues. CDR3 in amino acids: CVSSYSLQGLETQYF. CDR3 DNA sequence: TGTGTCAGCAGTTACTCTTTACAGGGGTTGGAGACCCAGTACTTC.

Remarks on this clonotype: Mismatch with germline at one junction end may stem from a read error. This chain joins TRBV7-2 and TRBJ1-5; D remains ambiguous. CDR3 size: 14 residues. CDR1 and CDR2 from the germline V gene are SGHTA and FQGNSA. DNA of the CDR3: TGTGCCAGCAGCTTATCCGTTCGCAAGCAGCCCCAGCATTTT. Translating gives CASSLSVRKQPQHF.

This clonotype has more than one count but fewer than ten. This rearrangement joins TRBV5-1 to TRBJ2-2; 11 bases are shared with TRBD1. CDR3 size: 19 residues. With V trimmed by 0 bases and J by 7 bases, 14 bases remained unmatched. CDR1 SGHRS and CDR2 YFSETQ come from the germline V gene. CDR3 loop: CASSLALTRTGGAIGELFF. The CDR3 DNA follows: TGCGCCAGCAGCTTGGCCCTAACCCGGACAGGGGGCGCAATCGGGGAGCTGTTTTTT.

This clonotype was seen only a few times. J is TRBJ2-3 and V is TRBV15; D could derive from TRBD1 or TRBD2 (5 bases each). The CDR3 runs to 16 residues. The V end lost 5 bases, the J end lost 1 base, and 16 bases lay between the germline ends. Germline V CDR1 and CDR2: LNHNV, YYDKDF (reference sequence). The CDR3 here is CATSGRQRSGTDTQYF. CDR3 coding DNA: TGTGCCACCAGCGGAAGACAGCGGTCGGGCACAGATACGCAGTATTTT.

This sequence joins TRBV27 and TRBJ1-3; perhaps TRBD1 as D (5 bases). V was cut by 8 bases and J by 6 bases, with 20 bases left in between. The CDR3 has 15 amino acids. Per the germline V gene, CDR1 is MNHEY and CDR2 is SMNVEV (reference sequence). The CDR3, as DNA: TGTGCCAGCGGACCCAAAGGGGATAGCAAAAACACCATATATTTT. It is translated as CASGPKGDSKNTIYF.

The V gene is TRBV19, the J gene TRBJ2-7; 12 nucleotides match TRBD1. The CDR3 length is 14 residues. The germline V gene has CDR1 LNHDA and CDR2 SQIVND (reference sequence). Germline trimming cut 8 bases from V and 4 bases from J; bases unmatched to any gene: 6. The CDR3 nucleotides read TGTGCCAGTGGAGTGGGACAGGGGGCTTACGAGCAGTACTTC. Protein sequence: CASGVGQGAYEQYF.

Only a few counts were recorded for this clonotype. V usage is TRBV20-1 and J usage is TRBJ2-1, with 9 bases fitting TRBD2. Germline V gene sequence: CDR1 DFQATT, CDR2 SNEGSKA (reference sequence). CDR3 size: 16 residues. CDR3 in amino acids: CRRREGLATSYNEQFF. The CDR3 DNA follows: TGCAGACGACGAGAAGGACTAGCGACCTCCTACAATGAGCAGTTCTTC.

V gene TRBV7-2 combines with J gene TRBJ2-6; possibly TRBD1 or TRBD2 for D (5 bases each). Germline CDR1 reads SGHTA; CDR2 reads FQGNSA. Trimming took off 5 bases at V and 0 bases at J, with 14 bases between the two ends. The CDR3 extends over 17 amino acids. CDR3 nucleotides: TGTGCCAGCAGCGGACTGGGACGGAACTCTGGGGCCAACGTCCTGACTTTC. Translation gives CASSGLGRNSGANVLTF.

V gene TRBV14 combines with J gene TRBJ2-7; D unclear. The V gene lost 1 base and the J gene lost 2 bases, with 12 bases spanning the gap. The CDR3 covers 15 residues. Germline assignment: CDR1 SGHDN and CDR2 FVKESK. DNA for the CDR3: TGTGCCAGCAGCCAAGGTCCGGGTTGGGCCTACGAGCAGTACTTC. Its translation is CASSQGPGWAYEQYF.

The chain couples TRBV27 to TRBJ1-2; D might be TRBD1 (6 bases). V dropped 7 bases and J dropped 4 bases, with 22 bases sitting between them. This CDR3 region has 16 residues. Germline CDR1 reads MNHEY; CDR2 reads SMNVEV (reference sequence). CDR3 amino acids: CASTETGGRGGYGYTF. In nucleotides, the CDR3 is TGTGCCAGCACCGAGACGGGGGGCAGAGGAGGCTATGGCTACACCTTC.

Here the CDR3 DNA reads TGTGCCAGCAGTTTGCAGGTGCCGTCGGATACGCAGTATTTT. Translation: CASSLQVPSDTQYF. J is TRBJ2-3 and V is TRBV6-2 or TRBV6-3; no clear D. The CDR3 runs 14 residues. Germline CDR1 is MNHEY and CDR2 is SVGEGT. V lost 4 bases to trimming and J lost 6 bases, with 14 bases between them.

In the case of this clonotype: Being one base from a much bigger clone, this may be a read error. The chain is built from TRBV28 and TRBJ2-7; D ambiguous. The CDR3 runs to 13 residues. CDR1 is MDHEN and CDR2 is SYDVKM in the germline V gene. The V and J ends lost 6 bases and 3 bases respectively, with 12 bases between them. The CDR3 DNA follows: TGTGCCAGCAGCCGTGCAGAGAACTACGAGCAGTACTTC. It encodes CASSRAENYEQYF.

For the CDR3, the DNA is TGTGCCAGCAGCTTATCTTGGGTGGGAGAGCAGTACTTC. Its protein product is CASSLSWVGEQYF. J is TRBJ2-5 and V is TRBV7-2, with D possibly being TRBD2 (5 bases). The germline CDR1 and CDR2 sequences are SGHTA and FQGNSA. Trimming removed 2 bases from V and 11 bases from J, with 15 bases in between. The CDR3 totals 13 residues.

V usage is TRBV25-1 and J usage is TRBJ2-6; D is undetermined. The V end was cut by 5 bases, the J end by 0 bases, with 5 bases between. CDR1 MGHDK and CDR2 SYGVNS come from the germline V gene. The CDR3 covers 14 residues. The CDR3: CASSTRSGANVLTF. The CDR3 region has the DNA TGTGCCAGCAGTACCCGCTCTGGGGCCAACGTCCTGACTTTC.

The rearrangement joins TRBV7-2 to TRBJ2-3, with no clear D. This CDR3 spans 13 amino acids. CDR1 SGHTA and CDR2 FQGNSA come from the germline V gene. V lost 2 bases and J lost 5, with 8 bases in between. The CDR3 region has the DNA TGTGCCAGCAGCTTAAGTCTTTTAGATACGCAGTATTTT. Protein product: CASSLSLLDTQYF.

Note on this clonotype: A much larger clonotype is one base distant, so this may be a read error. The chain carries TRBV5-5 and TRBJ2-5, with 11 bases aligning to TRBD2. The length of the CDR3 is 17 residues. The V gene's germline CDR1 is SGHKS and CDR2 YYEKEE (reference sequence). The CDR3 DNA follows: TGTGCCAACAGCTTGGGGACTAGCGGAAGAGACCAAGAGACCCAGTACTTC. Amino acid sequence: CANSLGTSGRDQETQYF.

This chain joins TRBV2 and TRBJ2-7, with a possible D match to TRBD1 (6 bases). V lost 7 bases to trimming and J lost 2 bases, with 15 bases between them. From germline, CDR1 is SNHLY and CDR2 FYNNEI. The CDR3 has 14 residues. In DNA, the CDR3 is TGTGCCAGCAACCCTACAGGGACCCCCTACGAGCAGTACGTC. Protein product: CASNPTGTPYEQYV.

The rearrangement links TRBV27 to TRBJ1-5, with D possibly matching TRBD1 (5 bases). The CDR3 runs 14 residues. V dropped 5 bases and J dropped 1 base, with 9 bases sitting between them. Germline V gene sequence: CDR1 MNHEY, CDR2 SMNVEV (reference sequence). The CDR3 protein is CASSIRESNQPQHF. The CDR3 DNA reads as TGTGCCAGCAGTATCAGGGAGAGCAATCAGCCCCAGCATTTT.